Sequencing of this T cell receptor beta chain was carried out in a study of OX40 agonist ivuxolimab in advanced cancers. Study as a whole: Hepatocellular carcinoma, melanoma, renal cell or head and neck cancer affected the dose-escalation patients.

J was trimmed by 9 bases and V by 2 bases; bases with no gene match: 6. CDR1 ENHRY and CDR2 SYGVKD come from the germline V gene. The CDR3 loop spans 13 amino acids. Libraries were prepared by immunoSEQ multiplex PCR; TCRdb keeps only in-frame clonotypes and omits some of them. The table records fewer than 95,000 clones, approximately 85% of them present only once. This clone was counted once. Its matching antigen is unknown. General study findings and limits: The work left the antigen specificity of expanded peripheral T cells undetermined.

The chain combines TRBV10-3 with TRBJ1-1, with TRBD1 identical over 7 bases. This specimen consisted of CD4+ or CD8+ T cells sorted from blood, obtained in a trial of the OX40 agonist ivuxolimab. The sequence was collected from an adult with an advanced solid tumor such as melanoma, head and neck, liver or kidney cancer. CDR3 loop: CAISEPTGSKAFF. The CDR3 bases are TGTGCCATCAGTGAGCCGACAGGGTCGAAAGCTTTCTTT.